Given below is one TCR beta chain in context. Its antigen is not identified. The record originates from a study of post-analysis software for immune sequencing data. Whole-study context: Secondary progressive, relapsing-remitting and progressive-relapsing multiple sclerosis were among the included disease courses. Study-wide points: There were five or six TRBV segments more frequent in patients than controls, and TRBV5-6, TRBV5-1 and TRBV20-1 were among them.

cDNA libraries for TCR beta contained unique molecular identifiers. TCRdb called the PCR reads again in MiXCR, with one record for every CDR3 protein. This sample yields 600,000 to 700,000 distinct CDR3 sequences, of which 59% are seen a single time; about 11% belongs to the top ten. The V and J ends lost 0 bases and 1 base respectively, with 13 bases between them. Germline loops: CDR1 SGHRS, CDR2 YFSETQ. This CDR3 has 16 amino acids. This clonotype originated in a girl aged 2 to 9 with multiple sclerosis. V is TRBV5-1 and J is TRBJ1-1; D unclear. The sequenced material came from blood. The DNA for the CDR3 is TGCGCCAGCAGCTTGGTGGGCCGGAGTACGAACACTGAAGCTTTCTTT. The encoded protein is CASSLVGRSTNTEAFF.